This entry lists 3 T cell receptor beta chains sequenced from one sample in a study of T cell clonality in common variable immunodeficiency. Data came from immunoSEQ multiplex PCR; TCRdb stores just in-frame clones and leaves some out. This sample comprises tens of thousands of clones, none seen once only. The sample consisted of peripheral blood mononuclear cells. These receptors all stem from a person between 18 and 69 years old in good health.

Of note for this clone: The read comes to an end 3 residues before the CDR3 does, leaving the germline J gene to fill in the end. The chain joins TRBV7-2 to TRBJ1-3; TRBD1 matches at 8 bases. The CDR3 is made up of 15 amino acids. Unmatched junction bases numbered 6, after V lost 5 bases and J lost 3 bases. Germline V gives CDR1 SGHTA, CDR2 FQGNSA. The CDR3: CASSPQGAVGNTIYF. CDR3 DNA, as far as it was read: TGTGCCAGCAGCCCCCAGGGGGCGGTTGGAAACACC.

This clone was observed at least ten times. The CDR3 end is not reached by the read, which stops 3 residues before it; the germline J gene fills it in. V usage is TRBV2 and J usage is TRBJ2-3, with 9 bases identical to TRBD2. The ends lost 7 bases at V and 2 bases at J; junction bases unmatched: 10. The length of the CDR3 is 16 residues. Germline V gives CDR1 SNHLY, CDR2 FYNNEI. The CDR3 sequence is CASKGPGLASTDTQYF. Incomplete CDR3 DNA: TGTGCCAGCAAAGGCCCGGGACTAGCCTCCACAGATACG.

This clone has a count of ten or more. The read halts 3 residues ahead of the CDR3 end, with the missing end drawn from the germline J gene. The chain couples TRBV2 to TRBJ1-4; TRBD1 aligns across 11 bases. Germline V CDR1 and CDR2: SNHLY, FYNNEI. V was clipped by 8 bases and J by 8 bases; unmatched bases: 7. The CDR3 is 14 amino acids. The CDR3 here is CASLDRGQSEKLFF. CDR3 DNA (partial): TGTGCCAGCTTGGACAGGGGGCAATCAGAAAAA.